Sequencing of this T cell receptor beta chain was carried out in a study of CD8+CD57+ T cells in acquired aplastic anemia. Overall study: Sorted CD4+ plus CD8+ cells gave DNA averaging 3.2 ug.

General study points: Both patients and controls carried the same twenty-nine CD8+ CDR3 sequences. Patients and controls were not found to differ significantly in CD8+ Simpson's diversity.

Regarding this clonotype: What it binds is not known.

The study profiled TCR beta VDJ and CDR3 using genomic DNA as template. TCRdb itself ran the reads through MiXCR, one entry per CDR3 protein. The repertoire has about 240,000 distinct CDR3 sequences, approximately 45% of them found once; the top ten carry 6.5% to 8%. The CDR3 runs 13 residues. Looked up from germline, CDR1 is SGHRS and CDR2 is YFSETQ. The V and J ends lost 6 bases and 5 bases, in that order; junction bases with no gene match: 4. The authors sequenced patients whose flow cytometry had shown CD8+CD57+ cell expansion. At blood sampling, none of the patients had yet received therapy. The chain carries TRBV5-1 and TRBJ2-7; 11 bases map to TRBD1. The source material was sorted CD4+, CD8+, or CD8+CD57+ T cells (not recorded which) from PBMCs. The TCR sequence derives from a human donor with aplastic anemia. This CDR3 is CASTRTGGDEQYF. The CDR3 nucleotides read TGCGCCAGCACTAGGACAGGGGGCGACGAGCAGTACTTC.